The text below deals with one T cell receptor beta chain. Its matching antigen is unknown. CDR1 is MNHEY, CDR2 SVGAGI, per germline. This CDR3 has 13 amino acids. Trimming removed 6 bases from V and 5 bases from J; junction bases left unmatched: 4. The sample belongs to a study of OX40 agonist ivuxolimab in advanced cancers. Sequenced by immunoSEQ multiplex PCR; TCRdb stores in-frame clones only, minus some. This table holds 15,000 or so clones, around 70% found once. Broader study findings: In the 0.1-3.0 mg/kg groups, partial responders showed among the lowest expansion. CD8+ T cells (on average) carried more expanded clones than CD4+ T cells. Both CD4+ and CD8+ T cell populations in blood had undergone clonal expansion by week 6 at 0.1 to 3.0 mg/kg.

The chain joins TRBV6-5 to TRBJ2-1, with 7 bases that match TRBD2. Sequenced material: CD4+ or CD8+ T cells sorted from blood, taken in a trial of the OX40 agonist ivuxolimab. This TCR derives from an adult with an advanced solid tumor such as melanoma, head and neck, liver or kidney cancer. The DNA for the CDR3 is TGTGCCAGCAGCCGCCTAGCGGACAATGAGCAGTTCTTC. Its translation: CASSRLADNEQFF.